This is a list of T cell receptor beta chains from one sample in a study of radiation and T cells in renal cell carcinoma. Using immunoSEQ multiplex PCR, the repertoire was profiled, and TCRdb retains in-frame clones only, with some absent. The table records 95,000 to 150,000 clones, approximately 78% of them present only once. The sequenced sample was blood, obtained from a patient whose treatment included radiotherapy and nephrectomy. These receptors were taken from a woman between 55 and 75 years old with renal cell carcinoma. Each CDR3 is given with its conserved first and last residue. A D gene is named only where the DNA matches it firmly. Where a row states a size, it is once, few, many or the class of an expanded clone; other rows omit it.

>.|TRBD1|TRBV12-5|TRBJ1-5
TGTGCTAGTGGTTTGGGACAGGGAGTCCTTAGCAATCAGCCCCAGCATTTT
CASGLGQGVLSNQPQHF
>.|.|TRBV19|TRBJ2-7
TGTGCCAGTTCCTCGTCTGCTAGCTCCTACGAGCAGTACTTC
CASSSSASSYEQYF
>.|TRBD1|TRBV19|TRBJ1-5
TGTGCTAGTAAGGGACAGGACTATCAGCCCCAGCATTTT
CASKGQDYQPQHF
>.|TRBD1|TRBV7-4|TRBJ2-1
TGTGCCAGCAGTTCACAGGGGGCTCCTTCCTACAATGAGCAGTTCTTC
CASSSQGAPSYNEQFF
>.|.|TRBV7-9|TRBJ2-1
TGTGCCAGCAGCTCGCGACTAGATAATCAGTTCTTC
CASSSRLDNQFF
>.|.|TRBV27|TRBJ2-7
TGTGCCAGCAGTTTCCTCTCCTACGAGCAGTACTTC
CASSFLSYEQYF
>.|.|TRBV5-1|TRBJ1-2
TGCGCCAGCAGCCCTAGGGGGGGTGTTGACTATGGCTACACCTTC
CASSPRGGVDYGYTF
>.|.|TRBV12-5|TRBJ1-2
TGTGCTAGTAGAGAAGGGGATTGGGATAGCTACACCTTC
CASREGDWDSYTF
>few|TRBD2|TRBV28|TRBJ2-2
TGTGCCAGCAGGGGTAGCGGGAGAGGGCCGACCGGGGAGCTGTTTTTT
CASRGSGRGPTGELFF
>.|.|TRBV6-6|TRBJ2-7
TGTGCCACCTCCCGGGACATCTACGAGCAGTACTTC
CATSRDIYEQYF
>.|.|TRBV19|TRBJ2-6
TGTGCCAGTAGTATTTTCGGAGGGGCCCCAACTGGGGCCAACGTCCTGACTTTC
CASSIFGGAPTGANVLTF
>.|TRBD2|TRBV5-1|TRBJ2-5
TGCGCCAGCAGCTTGGGCGGGGGGACCCAAGAGACCCAGTACTTC
CASSLGGGTQETQYF
>.|.|TRBV27|TRBJ2-7
TGTGCCAGCAGTTTGCCATCCTACGAGCAGTACTTC
CASSLPSYEQYF
>.|TRBD1|TRBV19|TRBJ2-6
TGTGCCAGTAGTCCACGGACAGGGGCTAGTGGGGCCAACGTCCTGACTTTC
CASSPRTGASGANVLTF
>.|.|TRBV7-9|TRBJ1-3
TGTGCCAGCAGCCCCCCTCGGGACCGCTCTGGAAACACCATATATTTT
CASSPPRDRSGNTIYF
>.|TRBD2|TRBV7-2|TRBJ2-3
TGTGCCAGCAGCTTAGAAGCCCGGGAGGCAGATACGCAGTATTTT
CASSLEAREADTQYF
>.|.|TRBV28|TRBJ1-2
TGTGCCAGCAGTTTAGCCTCTAGATTGGGCGGCTACACCTTC
CASSLASRLGGYTF
>once|.|TRBV2|TRBJ1-1
TGTGCCAGCAGTGATCAGGGTGACACTGAAGCTTTCTTT
CASSDQGDTEAFF
>.|.|TRBV6-6|TRBJ2-3
TGTGCCAGCAGTGATTCAACCCCCACAGATACGCAGTATTTT
CASSDSTPTDTQYF
>.|.|TRBV10-3|TRBJ2-3
TGTGCCATCAGTGAGTCAAGGCAAGTTAGCACAGATACGCAGTATTTT
CAISESRQVSTDTQYF
>.|.|TRBV11-1|TRBJ1-1
TGTGCCAGCAGCACAACCGGGACGATGGGCACTGAAGCTTTCTTT
CASSTTGTMGTEAFF
>.|.|TRBV6-1|TRBJ1-1
TGTGCCAGCAGTGAATTAGCTGAGAACACTGAAGCTTTCTTT
CASSELAENTEAFF
>.|TRBD1|TRBV19|TRBJ1-6
TGTGCCAGTAGTATAGCCGCGACGGACAGGGTAAATTCACCCCTCCACTTT
CASSIAATDRVNSPLHF
>.|.|TRBV6-1|TRBJ1-1
TGTGCCAGCAGGACTTATTTAGGCACTGAAGCTTTCTTT
CASRTYLGTEAFF
>.|TRBD2|TRBV7-6|TRBJ2-7
TGTGCCAGCAGCTTAGGGCCGGGAGGGGGGATGGAGCAGTACTTC
CASSLGPGGGMEQYF
>.|TRBD1|TRBV28|TRBJ1-4
TGTGCCAGCAGTCCCCGTAGAGGGGGCTTTAATGAAAAACTGTTTTTT
CASSPRRGGFNEKLFF
>once|TRBD2|TRBV5-1|TRBJ2-5
TGCGCCAGCAAACGCGCACTAGCGGGGGAGACAGAGACCCAGTACTTC
CASKRALAGETETQYF
>.|TRBD1|TRBV6-6|TRBJ1-6
TGTGCCAGCAGTCCAGGGATACAGGGGGCGGATTCACCCCTCCACTTT
CASSPGIQGADSPLHF
>.|TRBD1|TRBV6-5|TRBJ2-7
TGTGCCAGCAGTTACCAGCCTGGGACAGGGGACGAGCAGTACTTC
CASSYQPGTGDEQYF
>.|.|TRBV5-1|TRBJ1-1
TGCGCCAGCAGCTTGGTGGTGGGTACTAACACTGAAGCTTTCTTT
CASSLVVGTNTEAFF
>.|TRBD2|TRBV29-1|TRBJ2-3
TGCAGCGTTGATTTTGCTAGCGGGAGATATGATACGCAGTATTTT
CSVDFASGRYDTQYF
>.|.|TRBV13|TRBJ2-3
TGTGCCAGCAGCTTAAATCTGCAGAGCACAGATACGCAGTATTTT
CASSLNLQSTDTQYF
>.|.|TRBV28|TRBJ1-5
TGTGCCAGCAGTGGGACCTCAGGTAGCGGTCAGCCCCAGCATTTT
CASSGTSGSGQPQHF
>once|TRBD1|TRBV5-8|TRBJ2-5
TGTGCCAGCAGCTCCCGGACAGGAACCAAGACCCAGTACTTC
CASSSRTGTKTQYF
>few|.|TRBV10-3|TRBJ1-4
TGTGCCATCAGTGACGGCAATGAAAAACTGTTTTTT
CAISDGNEKLFF
>.|.|TRBV10-2|TRBJ2-1
TGCGCCAGCAGGGATCACGACAATGAGCAGTTCTTC
CASRDHDNEQFF
>.|.|TRBV10-3|TRBJ2-3
TGTGCCATCAGTGCCAGGGGCACAGATACGCAGTATTTT
CAISARGTDTQYF
>.|.|TRBV2|TRBJ1-3
TGTGCCATCCCCTCTTCCCGGGACGAACTCTTACCATTCTCTGGAAACACCATATATTTT
CAIPSSRDELLPFSGNTIYF
>.|.|TRBV5-1|TRBJ2-7
TGCGCCAGCAGCCCCCGGTCCTCAGGGGACGCCTACGAGCAGTACTTC
CASSPRSSGDAYEQYF
>.|TRBD1|TRBV2|TRBJ2-1
TGTGCCAGCATTGGACCAGGGGGCAGGGACAATGAGCAGTTCTTC
CASIGPGGRDNEQFF
>.|TRBD1|TRBV2|TRBJ1-4
TGTGCCAGTGTGGCCGGGACAGGGGTGGAAAAACTGTTTTTT
CASVAGTGVEKLFF
>few|.|TRBV5-1|TRBJ1-5
TGCGCCAGCAGCTTGGAGGGGGTTCAGCCCCAGCATTTT
CASSLEGVQPQHF
>.|TRBD2|TRBV28|TRBJ2-3
TGTGCCAGCAGTACCCGACTAGCGGGACGCACAGATACGCAGTATTTT
CASSTRLAGRTDTQYF
>few|TRBD1|TRBV11-2|TRBJ2-7
TGTGCCAGCAGCTTAAGGACAGGCTCCTACGAGCAGTACTTC
CASSLRTGSYEQYF
>.|TRBD1|TRBV6-5|TRBJ1-5
TGTGCCAGTCGACAGGGAAGTCAGCCCCAGCATTTT
CASRQGSQPQHF
>once|TRBD1|TRBV7-9|TRBJ2-2
TGTGCCAGCAGTCCCGGACAGGGATACACCGGGGAGCTGTTTTTT
CASSPGQGYTGELFF
>.|.|TRBV7-6|TRBJ1-1
TGTGCCAGCAGATATTCACCGAACACTGAAGCTTTCTTT
CASRYSPNTEAFF
>.|TRBD1|TRBV7-9|TRBJ1-3
TGTGCCAGCAGCCCCCATCCCGGGACAGGGGAAGGAGGAAACACCATATATTTT
CASSPHPGTGEGGNTIYF
>.|TRBD1|TRBV28|TRBJ1-5
TGTGCCAGCAGGGACAGGGGCGGTAATCAGCCCCAGCATTTT
CASRDRGGNQPQHF
>.|TRBD1|TRBV7-6|TRBJ2-7
TGTGCCAGCAGCTTAGCAGGGACAGGGGTCTACGAGCAGTACTTC
CASSLAGTGVYEQYF
>.|.|TRBV9|TRBJ1-2
TGTGCCAGCAGCGAGCCGGTATCCGAATTGGGCTATGGCTACACCTTC
CASSEPVSELGYGYTF
>.|.|TRBV7-9|TRBJ2-7
TGTGCCAGCAGCTTAGACAGGGACCACGAGCAGTACTTC
CASSLDRDHEQYF
>.|.|TRBV9|TRBJ2-7
TGTGCCAGCAGCGTAGGCCTCGGGACAATAAACGAGCAGTACTTC
CASSVGLGTINEQYF
>.|TRBD1|TRBV9|TRBJ1-1
TGTGCCAGCAGCGGATACAGGGGCCAGGGGAACACTGAAGCTTTCTTT
CASSGYRGQGNTEAFF
>.|.|TRBV29-1|TRBJ2-7
TGCAGCGTTTTCCTGGACAGCTCCTACGAGCAGTACTTC
CSVFLDSSYEQYF
>.|.|TRBV6-1|TRBJ1-2
TGTGCCAGCACCGAAGGGGGTGGCTACACCTTC
CASTEGGGYTF
>.|.|TRBV5-4|TRBJ1-1
TGTGCCAGCAGCTTGGTCCCGGTCTCGAACACTGAAGCTTTCTTT
CASSLVPVSNTEAFF